This entry describes one T cell receptor (beta chain). The CDR3 has 16 residues. Germline loops: CDR1 MNHEY, CDR2 SMNVEV (reference sequence). V dropped 6 bases and J dropped 1 base, with 17 bases sitting between them. These data originate in a study of blood T cell repertoires in COVID-19. Study-level background: Acute-phase and convalescent COVID-19 samples originated in the United States, Italy and Spain. The cDNA or gDNA used as material had been derived from T cells, B-cell-depleted T cells, or PBMCs.

Original handling: Nucleated cell counts were estimated from reference gene primer amplification. The repertoire was sequenced with immunoSEQ multiplex PCR; TCRdb's copy has only in-frame clones and lacks some. V and J calls and clone size are those listed in that table; D and trimming were worked out from the DNA. The sample consists of around 170,000 clones, under 85% of them appearing once. The clonotype comes from a woman aged 40 to 50 with acute or convalescent COVID-19. Sequencing was performed on peripheral blood. The rearrangement uses TRBV27 and TRBJ2-3, with TRBD2 as a possible D gene (5 bases). CDR3 protein: CASSPTWEQGTDTQYF. In DNA form, the CDR3 reads TGTGCCAGCAGCCCTACCTGGGAGCAGGGCACAGATACGCAGTATTTT.